Described below is a single T cell receptor (beta chain) sequence and its context. The clone's antigen remains unknown. No much larger clonotype is one base removed from it; base qualities were not supplied. The sample holds other DNA sequences that translate to the same CDR3. In the prospective study, participants were about 18 to 100 years old, resided in approximately 25 geographic areas of the United States, and were enrolled through a virtual design. In the prospective study, cohorts were assigned on the basis of participant-reported clinical history obtained from a screening survey and a study questionnaire. In the prospective study, whole blood, serum and a nasopharyngeal or oropharyngeal swab were collected from each participant by mobile phlebotomists. Participants in the prospective study had the option to provide additional blood draws and questionnaires over an approximately 2-month period. Blood samples from the prospective study were shipped frozen or at room temperature prior to DNA extraction.

Including the terminal cysteine and phenylalanine, the CDR3 comprises 12 residues. CDR3 DNA is the only sequence kept; it has 36 bases, read in frame from the first base. Between the V and J ends, shortened by 2 bases and 6 bases respectively, the junction contains 9 bases. CDR1 and CDR2, per the germline V gene, are SGHRS and YFSETQ. TCRbeta CDR3 regions were amplified from genomic DNA using the immunoSEQ Assay, a bias-controlled multiplex PCR. The paper's processing steps were these. Within the assay, amplification of reference gene primers was used to estimate how many nucleated cells each sample contained. Sequence reads were collapsed and filtered to measure the absolute abundance of every unique TCRbeta CDR3 rearrangement. Productive Simpson clonality was computed per sample as the square root of Simpson's diversity index over productive rearrangements. This immuneACCESS table, as held by TCRdb, lists in-frame sequences with V and J called but not all clones. Of the missing ones, under half trace to an unresolved V gene in checked studies; the others have no known cause. V, J and clone size are those of that table, while D and trimming were read from the DNA. The sample records 300,000 to 450,000 clones, 87% of which are singletons. The ten largest account for 1.5% to 2.5% of the sample.

The sample belongs to a study of blood T cell repertoires in COVID-19 (dated by TCRdb to 2019 to 2021). In the study overall: Recovered participants in ImmuneRACE Cohort 3 were defined by two consecutive negative NP/OP PCR tests, clearance by a healthcare professional, or resolution of symptoms. Samples covering the acute and convalescent phases of COVID-19 were provided by collaborators in the United States, Italy and Spain. The material from the prospective study consisted of cDNA or gDNA derived from T cells, B-cell-depleted T cells, or PBMCs. Subjects who had been exposed to COVID-19, were actively infected with it, or had recovered from it provided the deeply sampled blood TCRbeta repertoires that made up the dataset. The repertoires were released in a freely available public database intended as a resource for research on the immune response to SARS-CoV-2. Samples were obtained from the ongoing ImmuneRACE study (first 160 participants) and from 1,200 or so subjects provided by 6 global collaborators. Nearly every sample came with metadata listing a de-identified subject ID, COVID-19 status, age in years and sex. HLA class I and class II types, where available, came from metadata supplied by the sample provider rather than from assay-based typing. Points the paper makes about the study in general: The amount of clinical and demographic metadata varied by source and participant and was provided uncurated.

The rearrangement joined TRBV5-1 to TRBJ2-7, with TRBD1 tentatively as D gene (5 bases match). This receptor was obtained from a man aged 40-49 years in a cohort exposed to, infected with or recovered from COVID-19 (not recorded which). The specimen sequenced was PBMCs or T cells enriched from blood (not recorded which). The sequenced DNA is TGCGCCAGCAGCTTTCAGGGTAGCGAGCAGTACTTC. It specifies CASSFQGSEQYF.